Listed here is a single TCR beta chain. Repertoires were generated with immunoSEQ multiplex PCR, while TCRdb's copy carries only in-frame clones and drops some. The sample includes some 170,000 clones, 70% to 90% of them seen just once. CDR3 length equals 14 residues. The ends lost 8 bases at V and 6 bases at J; junction bases unmatched: 5. Germline V gene lookup returns CDR1 SNHLY and CDR2 FYNNEI. This sample is part of a study of blood T cell repertoires in COVID-19. Study-level background: Donors in the United States, Italy and Spain gave samples during acute or convalescent COVID-19. T cells, B-cell-depleted T cells, or PBMCs supplied cDNA or gDNA.

Participants' own reports of clinical history determined their cohort assignment. This receptor was obtained from a man aged 35 to 55 who had recovered from COVID-19. The sample taken for sequencing was PBMCs or T cells enriched from blood (not recorded which). The V and J genes are TRBV2 and TRBJ2-2, with TRBD1 matching over 11 bases. CDR3 protein: CASGRTGGSGELFF. CDR3 coding DNA: TGTGCCAGCGGACGGACAGGGGGCTCCGGGGAGCTGTTTTTT.